Following are 28 T cell receptor beta chains from one sample sequenced in a study of T-cell memory formation after mild COVID-19. MiXCR was run by TCRdb on the 5' RACE reads, yielding one entry per CDR3 protein. The repertoire consists of about 190,000 distinct CDR3 sequences, with around 16% occurring once and the leading ten covering 2% to 2.5%. Sequencing used PBMCs or a T cell subset sorted from them (not recorded which). These receptors all stem from an adult woman who had mild COVID-19 (a few samples of this study predate the infection). Cell type and time point are not known.

This clonotype was detected ten times or more. V and J are TRBV4-2 and TRBJ2-1; 9 nucleotides match TRBD2. The CDR3 loop spans 18 amino acids. CDR1 and CDR2 from the germline V gene are LGHNA and YNFKEQ. Losses at the gene ends were 0 bases for V and 2 bases for J; bases not matched to a gene: 8. CDR3 in DNA: TGTGCCAGCAGCCAAGATCCCGGGCGGGGGGGCCCCTACAATGAGCAGTTCTTC. The encoded protein is CASSQDPGRGGPYNEQFF.

This chain connects TRBV4-2 to TRBJ2-3; 13 bases align to TRBD2. CDR3 length: 17 residues. V gave up 3 bases and J gave up 4 bases; unmatched junction bases: 7. Germline V lookup: CDR1 LGHNA, CDR2 YNFKEQ. The CDR3 reads CASSQYTSGGASDTQYF. CDR3 nucleotides: TGTGCCAGCAGCCAGTATACTAGCGGGGGGGCATCAGATACGCAGTATTTT.

The V gene is TRBV7-3, the J gene TRBJ1-4; D is unresolved. V dropped 2 bases and J dropped 4 bases, with 11 bases sitting between them. Germline loops: CDR1 SGHTA, CDR2 FQGTGA. The CDR3 consists of 15 residues. In nucleotides, the CDR3 is TGTGCCAGCAGCTTAGGGGATGGGGATAATGAAAAACTGTTTTTT. Residues: CASSLGDGDNEKLFF.

Only a few counts were recorded for this clonotype. The V call is TRBV4-3, the J call TRBJ2-7, with D possibly TRBD2 on 5 matching bases. Looked up from germline, CDR1 is LGHNA and CDR2 is YSLEER. V lost 0 bases and J 4 bases, leaving 10 bases between the germline ends. The CDR3 runs 14 residues. The CDR3 spells CASSQDRGGYEQYF. For the CDR3, the DNA is TGCGCCAGCAGCCAAGATCGGGGTGGATACGAGCAGTACTTC.

The chain uses TRBV21-1 and TRBJ2-5. TRBV21-1 is assigned pseudogene status. The CDR3 covers 16 residues. CDR3 sequence (DNA): TGTGCCAGCAGTAAATTTTTACTGGGGTCCCAAGAGACCCAGTACTTC. As protein: CASSKFLLGSQETQYF.

The table lists this clonotype with many counts. The CDR3 DNA is TGCGCCAGCAGAAAGGGACAGGGGGCAGGGGAAGAGACCCAGTACTTC. Translated, it gives CASRKGQGAGEETQYF. The chain couples TRBV5-1 to TRBJ2-5; 12 bases align to TRBD1. V dropped 5 bases and J dropped 3; count of bases not matched to a gene: 8. The CDR3 is made up of 16 amino acids. CDR1 and CDR2 (germline): SGHRS, YFSETQ.

This sequence joins TRBV20-1 and TRBJ2-1; D is possibly TRBD1 (5 bases). Germline V gene sequence: CDR1 DFQATT, CDR2 SNEGSKA (reference sequence). Trimming cost V 0 bases and J 6 bases, with 15 bases left between them. The CDR3 is 15 residues long. CDR3 loop: CSARDPNVGANEQFF. The CDR3 DNA sequence: TGCAGTGCTAGAGATCCCAATGTTGGGGCCAATGAGCAGTTCTTC.

The table lists this clonotype with many counts. The chain combines TRBV5-1 with TRBJ1-1; TRBD1 matches 8 bases. Germline V CDR1 and CDR2: SGHRS, YFSETQ. The CDR3 length is 14 residues. Trimming removed 3 bases from V and 11 bases from J; junction bases left unmatched: 12. The CDR3 loop reads CASSSTGDTHRAFF. The CDR3 DNA reads as TGCGCCAGCAGCTCGACAGGGGACACACACAGGGCTTTCTTT. Full variable domain (rest looked up from reference TRBV5-1 and TRBJ1-1): KAGVTQTPRYLIKTRGQQVTLSCSPISGHRSVSWYQQTPGQGLQFLFEYFSETQRNKGNFPGRFSGRQFSNSRSEMNVSTLELGDSALYLCASSSTGDTHRAFFGQGTRLTVV.

This clonotype was recorded a few times. This chain joins TRBV12-3 or TRBV12-4 and TRBJ2-3; D may be TRBD2 (6 bases). This CDR3 has 14 amino acids. Trimming took 5 bases from V and 6 from J, leaving 15 bases between them. Here the CDR3 DNA reads TGTGCCAGCAGTCCCCGGGAGATGGCGGATACGCAGTATTTT. This sequence encodes CASSPREMADTQYF.

This clonotype turned up a few times. The V gene is TRBV13, the J gene TRBJ1-4; D might be TRBD1 (6 bases). V lost 6 bases and J 12 bases, leaving 20 bases between the germline ends. The CDR3 sequence is 14 residues long. The germline gives CDR1 PRHDT, CDR2 FYEKMQ (reference sequence). The chain's CDR3 is CASRSRQALGELFF. The CDR3 nucleotides read TGTGCCAGCAGGTCTAGACAGGCCTTGGGGGAACTGTTTTTT.

V gene TRBV5-5 combines with J gene TRBJ1-4; 9 bases match TRBD1. Germline lookup yields CDR1 SGHKS and CDR2 YYEKEE (reference sequence). Trimming cost V 5 bases and J 8 bases; bases outside gene matches: 7. The CDR3 is 14 amino acids. The CDR3 loop is CASRVQGAREKLFF. In DNA, the CDR3 is TGTGCCAGCAGGGTACAGGGGGCACGGGAAAAACTGTTTTTT.

This rearrangement joins TRBV3-1 to TRBJ1-5; D is uncertain. The CDR3 contains 13 residues. Germline CDR1 is LGHDT and CDR2 is YNNKEL (reference sequence). The V gene lost 11 bases and the J gene lost 7 bases, with 18 bases spanning the gap. The CDR3 DNA follows: TGTGCCGCCCGAGGCGGGGAGGAACAGCCCCAGCATTTT. This encodes CAARGGEEQPQHF.

This clonotype has only a few counts. The chain combines TRBV2 with TRBJ2-7; 9 bases map to TRBD1. The CDR3 is made up of 13 amino acids. V lost 6 bases to trimming and J lost 5 bases; unmatched junction nucleotides: 5. CDR1 is SNHLY and CDR2 is FYNNEI in the germline V gene. The CDR3 region is CASRGTGPHEQYF. The CDR3 bases are TGTGCCAGCAGAGGGACAGGGCCCCACGAGCAGTACTTC. Filled out from reference TRBV2 and TRBJ2-7, the complete variable domain reads EPEVTQTPSHQVTQMGQEVILRCVPISNHLYFYWYRQILGQKVEFLVSFYNNEISEKSEIFDDQFSVERPDGSNFTLKIRSTKLEDSAMYFCASRGTGPHEQYFGPGTRLTVT.

The CDR3 spells CASSPTGNGGANVLTF. The CDR3 DNA is TGCGCCAGCAGCCCGACAGGGAATGGAGGGGCCAACGTCCTGACTTTC. The V and J genes are TRBV5-1 and TRBJ2-6, with TRBD1 matching 7 bases. Germline loops: CDR1 SGHRS, CDR2 YFSETQ. Unmatched junction bases numbered 8, after V lost 4 bases and J lost 4 bases. The CDR3 spans 16 residues.

This clonotype showed up many times. The chain recombines TRBV7-2 with TRBJ1-2; TRBD1 aligns across 8 bases. The CDR3 totals 14 residues. Trimming cost V 7 bases and J 1 base; bases outside gene matches: 5. The germline V gene has CDR1 SGHTA and CDR2 FQGNSA. The CDR3 DNA is TGTGCCAGCACAAGGGACAGGAGTAACTATGGCTACACCTTC. Translation: CASTRDRSNYGYTF. The whole variable domain, remainder taken from reference TRBV7-2 and TRBJ1-2, is GAGVSQSPSNKVTEKGKDVELRCDPISGHTALYWYRQSLGQGLEFLIYFQGNSAPDKSGLPSDRFSAERTGGSVSTLTIQRTQQEDSAVYLCASTRDRSNYGYTFGSGTRLTVV.

The genes are TRBV29-1 and TRBJ2-5; 13 positions agree with TRBD2. Germline lookup yields CDR1 SQVTM and CDR2 ANQGSEA. V shed 4 bases and J 4 bases; nucleotides not matched to a gene: 3. This CDR3 is 14 amino acids long. The CDR3 DNA reads as TGCAGCGTTGGGACTAGCGGGAGTGGAGAGACCCAGTACTTC. This translates into CSVGTSGSGETQYF.

This chain uses TRBV24-1 with TRBJ2-3, with TRBD2 identical over 11 bases. Germline CDR1 is KGHDR and CDR2 is SFDVKD. V trimming: 9 bases; J trimming: 0 bases; junction bases outside the gene matches: 4. The CDR3 is 15 residues long. The CDR3 here is CATQGTSGSTDTQYF. The CDR3 nucleotides read TGTGCCACCCAGGGGACTAGCGGCAGCACAGATACGCAGTATTTT.

V is TRBV7-2 and J is TRBJ2-3; weak D call: TRBD1 (6 bases). CDR1 is SGHTA, CDR2 FQGNSA, per germline. Trimming removed 6 bases from V and 4 bases from J, with 17 bases in between. This CDR3 is built from 15 residues. CDR3: CASSRDRPPPDTQYF. In DNA form, the CDR3 reads TGTGCCAGCAGTCGTGACAGGCCCCCCCCAGATACGCAGTATTTT. Using reference TRBV7-2 and TRBJ2-3 for the parts outside the CDR3, the full variable domain is GAGVSQSPSNKVTEKGKDVELRCDPISGHTALYWYRQSLGQGLEFLIYFQGNSAPDKSGLPSDRFSAERTGGSVSTLTIQRTQQEDSAVYLCASSRDRPPPDTQYFGPGTRLTVL.

V gene TRBV28 combines with J gene TRBJ2-5; D call uncertain. Germline values: CDR1 MDHEN, CDR2 SYDVKM. This CDR3 has 14 residues. V was pared by 4 bases and J by 2 bases, with 11 bases between. This CDR3 reads CASSSAGPQETQYF. The CDR3 DNA reads as TGTGCCAGCAGTTCCGCAGGACCTCAAGAGACCCAGTACTTC.

This clonotype was detected a few times. This rearrangement joins TRBV2 to TRBJ1-1, with 8 bases lining up with TRBD1. Per germline, CDR1 SNHLY and CDR2 FYNNEI. The ends lost 4 bases at V and 5 bases at J; junction bases unmatched: 3. This CDR3 has 13 residues. The CDR3 sequence: CASSGQGRTEAFF. In nucleotides, the CDR3 is TGTGCCAGCAGTGGACAGGGGCGGACTGAAGCTTTCTTT.

This clonotype turned up a few times. The CDR3 reads CASSLGPAGNTEAFF. The CDR3 DNA follows: TGCGCCAGCAGCTTGGGGCCGGCAGGGAACACTGAAGCTTTCTTT. The genes are TRBV5-1 and TRBJ1-1; D is unresolved. CDR1 SGHRS and CDR2 YFSETQ come from the germline V gene. CDR3 length: 15 amino acids. Trimming stripped 0 bases from V and 1 base from J, with 10 bases between.

This clonotype was detected only a few times. The rearrangement uses TRBV18 and TRBJ1-2; 8 bases fit TRBD1. The CDR3 contains 14 residues. J gave up 8 bases and V 3 bases, and 8 bases lay outside the gene matches. CDR1 is KGHSH, CDR2 LQKENI, per germline. The DNA of the CDR3 is TGTGCCAGCTCACCCGGACAGGGAACTATGGGCTACACCTTC. Its translation: CASSPGQGTMGYTF.

This clonotype was seen a handful of times. The chain employs TRBV7-2 and TRBJ1-1, with a possible D match to TRBD1 (5 bases). Germline values: CDR1 SGHTA, CDR2 FQGNSA. V lost 6 bases to trimming and J lost 2 bases, with 13 bases between them. There are 14 residues in the CDR3. The CDR3 spells CASSLGELNTEAFF. CDR3 nucleotides: TGTGCCAGCAGTCTGGGGGAGTTAAACACTGAAGCTTTCTTT. The full variable domain, its missing parts supplied by reference TRBV7-2 and TRBJ1-1, is GAGVSQSPSNKVTEKGKDVELRCDPISGHTALYWYRQSLGQGLEFLIYFQGNSAPDKSGLPSDRFSAERTGGSVSTLTIQRTQQEDSAVYLCASSLGELNTEAFFGQGTRLTVV.

The chain couples TRBV29-1 to TRBJ2-2; D might be TRBD2 (5 bases). V was clipped by 4 bases and J by 0 bases, with 9 bases between them. The CDR3 length is 14 residues. The germline gives CDR1 SQVTM, CDR2 ANQGSEA. The chain's CDR3 is CSVGERTNTGELFF. CDR3 in DNA: TGCAGCGTTGGAGAGCGGACGAACACCGGGGAGCTGTTTTTT.

V and J are TRBV20-1 and TRBJ2-3; no clear D. CDR1 and CDR2 (germline): DFQATT, SNEGSKA (reference sequence). The CDR3 covers 17 residues. Trimming shortened V by 2 bases and J by 3 bases, and 21 bases separated the two germline ends. The CDR3 sequence is CSARRDPWRTRTDTQYF. CDR3 sequence (DNA): TGCAGTGCTAGACGCGACCCTTGGCGGACCCGGACAGATACGCAGTATTTT.

This clonotype was detected only a few times. CDR3 protein: CASSLGQPLETQYF. The CDR3 DNA reads TGTGCCAGCAGCTTAGGCCAGCCATTGGAGACCCAGTACTTC. V is TRBV7-2 and J is TRBJ2-5; D gene uncertain. V dropped 1 base and J dropped 5 bases, with 11 bases sitting between them. Looked up from germline, CDR1 is SGHTA and CDR2 is FQGNSA. The CDR3 runs 14 residues.

There are many counts of this clonotype. The chain couples TRBV4-2 to TRBJ2-2, with TRBD2 identical over 8 bases. With V trimmed by 4 bases and J by 7 bases, 14 bases remained unmatched. The CDR3 loop spans 17 amino acids. CDR1 is LGHNA, CDR2 YNFKEQ, per germline. CDR3 nucleotide sequence: TGTGCCAGCAGCCCGGAGGGTAGCGGGATCGGTGGCGGGGAGCTGTTTTTT. Protein: CASSPEGSGIGGGELFF.

This clonotype has a handful of counts. This chain connects TRBV24-1 to TRBJ2-7; no clear D gene. Deletions cut 3 bases from V and 4 bases from J, with 9 bases between. In germline, CDR1 is KGHDR, CDR2 SFDVKD. The CDR3 sequence is 13 residues long. CDR3 DNA: TGTGCCACCAGTGATCCGACACAATACGAGCAGTACTTC. It specifies CATSDPTQYEQYF.